This is a list of T cell receptor beta chains from one sample in a study of molecular identifiers for immune sequencing clone quantification. Using its own MiXCR run on the PCR reads, TCRdb lists one record per CDR3 protein. The table records a few hundred thousand distinct CDR3 sequences, about 20% of them present only once. The sample comprised naive CD8+ T cells from blood, with Jurkat cell RNA spiked in. These TCRs come from a human donor in good health. Some libraries in this study had Jurkat cell RNA spiked in. The CDR3 runs from the conserved cysteine through the conserved F or W. A D gene is named only where the DNA matches it firmly. The size entry is marked missing in some rows and otherwise reads once, few, many or a size class.

D gene,clone size,J gene,V gene,CDR3 DNA,CDR3 protein
NA,many,TRBJ1-4,TRBV2,TGTGCCAGCATCAGGGGAACGGAAAAACTGTTTTTT,CASIRGTEKLFF
TRBD1,many,TRBJ2-5,TRBV19,TGTGCCAGTAGTATACGACAGGGGCTAGGAGAGACCCAGTACTTC,CASSIRQGLGETQYF
TRBD2,many,TRBJ2-7,TRBV5-5,TGTGCCAGCAGCTTCGGGACTACCAACTACGAGCAGTACTTC,CASSFGTTNYEQYF
TRBD1,NA,TRBJ1-5,TRBV2,TGTGCCAGCAGTGACCCCCGGCCGGGGACAGGCAATCAGCCCCAGCATTTT,CASSDPRPGTGNQPQHF
NA,many,TRBJ1-1,TRBV12-3/TRBV12-4,TGTGCCAGCAGTTCGACCGAGGGCGGCACTGAAGCTTTCTTT,CASSSTEGGTEAFF
NA,NA,TRBJ2-7,TRBV19,TGTGCCAGTAGTACTGGACATCCTGCTGACCACGAGCAGTACTTC,CASSTGHPADHEQYF
TRBD1,NA,TRBJ2-7,TRBV9,TGTGCCAGCAGCGACGGACAGGGTAGTACCTACGAGCAGTACTTC,CASSDGQGSTYEQYF
NA,many,TRBJ2-5,TRBV30,TGTGCTGTTTTAGCGACAGACGGAGAGACCCAGTACTTC,CAVLATDGETQYF
TRBD2,many,TRBJ2-7,TRBV6-5,TGTGCCAGCAGTACTGCTCGTAGCGGGTCGCGGTACTTC,CASSTARSGSRYF
NA,few,TRBJ2-7,TRBV20-1,TGCAGTGCTACAAAGACGGACGAGGAAAACGAGCAGTACTTC,CSATKTDEENEQYF
TRBD1,NA,TRBJ2-5,TRBV7-9,TGTGCCAGCAGCTCTGGACAGGGTAATCGGGAGACCCAGTACTTC,CASSSGQGNRETQYF
NA,NA,TRBJ2-1,TRBV19,TGTGCCAGTAGTATGACCGACAGGCCAGCCTACAATGAGCAGTTCTTC,CASSMTDRPAYNEQFF
NA,NA,TRBJ1-2,TRBV19,TGTGCCAGTAGCGGGGGGCCTCGGGGCTACACCTTC,CASSGGPRGYTF
NA,NA,TRBJ2-3,TRBV10-2,TGCGCCAGCAGTCGGGTTATTTCGCGGGGGCGTGAAGATACGCAGTATTTT,CASSRVISRGREDTQYF
NA,many,TRBJ1-1,TRBV2,TGTGCCAGCAGTGAACTTTTGACTCCGGACAACACTGAAGCTTTCTTT,CASSELLTPDNTEAFF
NA,NA,TRBJ1-2,TRBV12-3/TRBV12-4,TGTGCCAGCAGTGTAGTCGCAGGGGACTATGGCTACACCTTC,CASSVVAGDYGYTF
NA,few,TRBJ2-6,TRBV11-2,TGTGCCAGCCCAAGCTCTGGGGCCAACGTCCTGACTTTC,CASPSSGANVLTF
TRBD2,NA,TRBJ2-5,TRBV12-3/TRBV12-4,TGTGCCAGCGGGTCAGCGGGAGGCATTAAGACCCAGTACTTC,CASGSAGGIKTQYF
TRBD1,few,TRBJ2-3,TRBV24-1,TGTGCCACCCAGGGGGCGGGAAGCACAGATACGCAGTATTTT,CATQGAGSTDTQYF
NA,few,TRBJ1-3,TRBV20-1,TGCAGTGCTAGAGATTTGAGTGCCGCGGAGCATGGAAACACCATATATTTT,CSARDLSAAEHGNTIYF
NA,many,TRBJ2-3,TRBV10-2,TGCGCCAGCAGTGTTCCTTGGGCATCCCAGAAAGACACGCAGTATTTT,CASSVPWASQKDTQYF
NA,many,TRBJ2-7,TRBV7-9,TGTGCCAGCAGCCAAGGGGCCGGACTCCACGAGCAGTACTTC,CASSQGAGLHEQYF
NA,many,TRBJ2-7,TRBV20-1,TGCAGTGCTCAGAGACTCGGAGGGTACGAGCAGTACTTC,CSAQRLGGYEQYF
TRBD2,few,TRBJ2-5,TRBV4-1,TGCGCCAGCAGCCAAGTCTTCGGCGGGGGGGAGGAGACCCAGTACTTC,CASSQVFGGGEETQYF
NA,many,TRBJ1-1,TRBV29-1,TGCAGCGTTCAGGCCCCGAGGGGAGCTTTCTTT,CSVQAPRGAFF
TRBD1,many,TRBJ2-7,TRBV7-9,TGTGCCAGCAGCCGAGGACAGGGGCCCTACGAGCAGTACTTC,CASSRGQGPYEQYF
TRBD2,few,TRBJ2-1,TRBV18,TGTGCCAGCTCACCAAGTATGGCGGGAGGGCAGAATGAGCAGTTCTTC,CASSPSMAGGQNEQFF
NA,many,TRBJ2-3,TRBV27,TGTGCCAGCAGTTTATCCCTGGGCCCTAGCACAGATACGCAGTATTTT,CASSLSLGPSTDTQYF
TRBD1,NA,TRBJ1-1,TRBV4-1,TGCGCCAGCAGCCAAGGGGCAGGGGGTGCCACTGAAGCTTTCTTT,CASSQGAGGATEAFF
TRBD2,NA,TRBJ2-7,TRBV14,TGTGCCAGCAGCCAAGCGGGAGGGCCCCACGAGCAGTACTTC,CASSQAGGPHEQYF
NA,NA,TRBJ1-2,TRBV12-3/TRBV12-4,TGTGCCAGCAGTTTAGCTCGTATCAACTATGGCTACACCTTC,CASSLARINYGYTF
NA,many,TRBJ1-5,TRBV2,TGTGCCAGCAGAACAGGGAAAGGCAATCAGCCCCAGCATTTT,CASRTGKGNQPQHF
NA,NA,TRBJ2-7,TRBV7-9,TGTGCCAGCAGCGCTTCCCGCCAGGGTATCTACGAGCAGTACTTC,CASSASRQGIYEQYF
NA,many,TRBJ2-4,TRBV3-1,TGTGCCAGCAGCCAAGATTTGAGCGGGGCCAAAAACATTCAGTACTTC,CASSQDLSGAKNIQYF
NA,NA,TRBJ2-5,TRBV7-9,TGTGCCAGCAGCTTAGATTCCAGCCAAGAGACCCAGTACTTC,CASSLDSSQETQYF
NA,NA,TRBJ1-5,TRBV12-5,TGTGCTAGTGGTTTGGCCCCCCATGATAAAAGGGGTCAGCCCCAGCATTTT,CASGLAPHDKRGQPQHF
NA,NA,TRBJ2-5,TRBV18,TGTGCCAGCTCACCACGTACAGATCAAGAGACCCAGTACTTC,CASSPRTDQETQYF